The clone carrying this TCR beta chain was seen a few times. The data were produced by immunoSEQ multiplex PCR, yet TCRdb's version contains in-frame clones alone and is incomplete. The data show approximately 81,000 clones, with roughly nine tenths seen just once and 0.8% to 1% held by the top ten. This entry is derived from a study of OX40 agonist ivuxolimab in advanced cancers. Study summary: As their treatment, patients were administered ivuxolimab, an agonistic anti-OX40 (CD134) antibody. The mean age was roughly 60 years, ranging from about 20 to 79, with under 90% of participants male.

The source material was CD4+ or CD8+ T cells sorted from blood, sampled in a trial of the OX40 agonist ivuxolimab. The source is an adult with an advanced solid tumor such as melanoma, head and neck, liver or kidney cancer.

The CDR3 region is CASSLAAGGQNNQPQHF. CDR3 DNA sequence: TGTGCCAGCAGCTTAGCGGCTGGTGGACAGAACAATCAGCCCCAGCATTTT. The chain is built from TRBV7-8 and TRBJ1-5; a weak D match, TRBD1 (6 bases). V gave up 0 bases and J gave up 3 bases, with 15 bases separating them. The CDR3 has 17 amino acids. Looked up from germline, CDR1 is SGHVS and CDR2 is FQNEAQ.